This T cell receptor beta chain is from a study of cytomegalovirus exposure and HLA in healthy donors (dated by TCRdb to the late 2010s). For the study in its entirety: An earlier analysis of roughly 500 of the donors reported roughly 300 Gb of sequence data and around 100 million unique TCR beta sequences obtained from some 170 million T cells. Roughly 290 gigabases of sequencing data and 91 million or so unique TCR sequences made up an early release that covered 640 HLA-typed donors. Among the roughly 400 genotyped donors, approximately 82% belonged to the genetic ancestry cluster associated with self-reported Caucasian donors. The study aimed to test whether cataloging public T cell receptors could reveal signatures of past pathogen exposure. The study profiled the T cell repertoires of 500 to 800 subjects by immunosequencing and related them to cytomegalovirus serostatus. Along with the approximately 620-subject first cohort, a separate validation cohort of more than 90 different subjects was used. The study combined high-throughput TCR immunosequencing, statistical association of individual TCRs with disease status, and machine learning to predict cytomegalovirus infection status. A later analysis re-analyzed previously published TCR beta repertoires from roughly 630 donors and added high-resolution HLA genotyping to study TCR occurrence patterns. The later analysis used no new phenotypic data to find candidate immune exposures, relying instead on TCR beta sequences and their occurrence across donors. An earlier analysis of roughly 580 of the donors used high-throughput TCR beta sequencing to judge whether each TCR beta V gene segment behaved as functional or pseudogenic. Alongside the repertoire data, information on donor age, sex, ethnicity and CMV serostatus was compiled. A later genetic analysis took genome-wide SNP genotypes for about 55% of the 666 donors and used that subset as a discovery cohort. All discovery cohort repertoires had been generated using a single sequencing platform. Class I and class II HLA loci were covered by the typing at four-digit resolution. The number of typed donors differed by locus: about 620-640 for A, B, C, DRB1 and DQB1; approximately 530 for DQA1; 606 for DPA1; and around 450 for DPB1. Five DR-DQ haplotypes were treated as single units for association and clustering because of strong linkage in the cohort. On average, 235,054 unique TCR beta nucleotide sequences were sequenced per donor among 300 to 500 genotyped donors of the cohort, with approximately 18% of those sequences being non-productive. Overall results and qualifications from the work: The presence/absence analyses assumed that sequencing depth was roughly uniform across donors, and that assumption may not be true. Most TCR sequences were observed very rarely across donors, whereas some public TCRs were present in many individuals. When HLA alleles, especially DR and DQ, strongly co-occurred, attributing TCR associations to individual alleles was difficult. An earlier analysis of approximately 590 of the donors showed that most TCR beta V segments appeared in productive rearrangements either about 87% or about 30% of the time, which broadly matched IMGT annotations. In a later analysis, TCR association rates were found to vary across HLA loci, with the most associated TCRs seen for DRB1 alleles and the fewest for HLA-C alleles. In vitro tests confirmed that three of the cytomegalovirus-associated TCR beta chains recognize cytomegalovirus antigens. The earlier analysis of 587 of the donors excluded around 17 rarely observed V segments, including chromosome 9 orphons, because counts were too low. The study gave a list of about 160 TCR beta chains associated with cytomegalovirus. In a later genetic analysis, a missense DCLRE1C variant was associated with V-gene and J-gene trimming of TCR beta chains, and the association was replicated in an independent cohort. Several of the top co-occurrence clusters appeared to be linked to parvovirus B19, influenza, CMV and Epstein-Barr virus, according to a later analysis. The classifier was reported to diagnose cytomegalovirus status with high specificity and sensitivity in both the original and validation cohorts. A later analysis found that most CMV-associated TCR beta chains appeared HLA-restricted, with HLA associations seemingly driven largely by CMV exposure. A later genetic analysis reported fewer N-insertions in productive TCRs among donors in an Asian-associated ancestry cluster than the roughly 640-donor mean. A group of highly shared sequence variants was considered likely to be a technical artifact of the sequencing pipeline. The cohort was sequenced for TCR beta chains only, and without alpha or paired-chain data the features that could be detected were limited. The authors suggested that the approach could potentially be generalized to other disease states and immunological phenotypes. Linkage disequilibrium might explain the correlated functional status among segregating V segments, but an unknown experimental factor could not be excluded. At a false discovery rate of 0.05, a later analysis linked around 15,000 TCR beta sequences to specific HLA alleles. Because HLA typing was unavailable for some donors at each locus, only the typed subset was used in association tests. Compared with equally common non-associated chains, HLA-associated TCR beta chains in a later analysis were more clonally expanded and had lower generation probabilities. A further reported finding was that TCR beta sequences accurately predicted the HLA-A and HLA-B alleles for most subjects in the first cohort. The only immune exposure information available for the cohort was CMV serostatus. The 87-base-pair reads could not distinguish some IMGT-functional V segments, including TRBV6-2 and TRBV6-3, so those segments were excluded.

The library was produced with the immunoSEQ multiplex PCR assay. The multiplex PCR relied on a mix of 60 forward primers for TCR Vbeta segments and 13 reverse primers for TCR Jbeta segments. A multiplex PCR assay on genomic DNA amplified the CDR3 region of rearranged TCR beta genes. Amplified TCR beta libraries were sequenced as 87-base-pair reads on the Illumina HiSeq System. From the authors' description of their analysis: A later analysis counted approximately 74 million unique TCR beta chains across the 640 or so repertoires, and some 11 million of these chains were shared by at least two donors. To remove PCR and sequencing errors, raw reads were error-corrected and collapsed into unique sequences using a nearest-neighbor algorithm that merged closely related sequences. To assign V, D and J gene segments, CDR3 sequences were aligned to IMGT reference sequences. For a sequence to be retained, a match of at least six nucleotides to both a V gene segment and a J gene segment was required. A rearrangement counted as productive if the CDR3 had no stop codons and remained in frame with V and J, and every other rearrangement counted as non-productive. Following IMGT convention, CDR3 was defined as the stretch from the second conserved V-encoded cysteine up to the conserved J-encoded phenylalanine. Sequences without an unambiguous match to a single V gene segment were excluded from the earlier analysis of a few hundred of the donors. In an earlier analysis of about 590 of the donors, a V segment was called functional when productive rearrangements were above 56.7%, and segregating when the standard deviation between donors exceeded 5%. A statistical classification framework was built for diagnosing cytomegalovirus status from the catalog of TCR beta chain sequences. A later analysis assigned V and J genes by comparing TCR nucleotide sequences with IMGT/GENE-DB human TR gene sequences. The TCRdist pipeline was used in a later analysis to assign CDR3 sequences and most-parsimonious VDJ recombination scenarios. In a later analysis, each TCR beta chain was defined by its CDR3 amino acid sequence together with its V-gene family, and reads lacking a unique V-gene family were excluded. In a later analysis, 500 to 700 highly shared, low-generation-probability nucleotide sequences were removed to address suspected cross-contamination and a sequencing artifact. A later analysis calculated a clonal expansion index for each public chain from normalized within-repertoire ranks of inferred template counts. In a later analysis, generation probabilities were computed with a VDJ recombination model fitted to out-of-frame rearrangements, and the resulting probabilities were checked against IGoR. Hypergeometric tests were used in a later analysis to score TCR-TCR, TCR-HLA and TCR-CMV co-occurrence, with a repertoire-size bias correction applied to the TCR pairs. In a later analysis, false discovery rates were estimated by permuting HLA or CMV assignments 20 times. In a later analysis, co-occurring TCRs were grouped using DBSCAN, and TCRdist sequence similarity was added for clustering within HLA-allele-positive subsets. For co-occurrence clustering, repertoires with fewer than 30,000 or more than 120,000 public chains were excluded, along with 5 or 6 repertoires with anomalous nucleotide sharing. TCRdb obtained this table from immuneACCESS and retained in-frame rearrangements with V and J assigned. These tables miss some clones; where compared with another copy, unresolved V genes account for less than half of the shortfall, and the remainder is unexplained. V and J calls plus clone size are reproduced from that table; the DNA served to infer D and trimming. Across this sample there are some 140,000 clones, with roughly 80% seen only once. 2% to 2.5% of the sample comes from the top ten.

Remarks on this clone: What antigen it recognizes has not been identified. No quality values exist for individual bases; no much larger clone is one base distant.

The cohort comprised fewer than 700 healthy bone marrow donors. At the time of sampling, every cohort member was nominally healthy, though immune exposures that went unrecorded were likely present. The donor tested CMV seronegative, placing the donor among the roughly 400 seronegative members of the cohort. Every donor gave a peripheral blood sample, and the peripheral blood mononuclear cells from that sample were used for TCR beta sequencing. The Qiagen DNeasy Blood Extraction Kit was used to extract genomic DNA from the blood cell samples. Trimmed from V: 0 bases; trimmed from J: 3 bases; junction bases lacking a gene match: 4. Per the germline V gene, MNHEY is the CDR1 and SVGAGI is the CDR2. From its cysteine to its phenylalanine, the CDR3 spans 15 amino acids. The kept DNA is CDR3 alone, 45 bases in frame from the first base.

The specimen sequenced was PBMCs. Recombination joined TRBV6-5 with TRBJ2-7; TRBD2 aligns with 8 central bases. The source of this sequence is a man aged 25-45 years in good health and CMV-seronegative. The sequence in DNA is TGTGCCAGCAGTTACTCCACTAGCGGTATCTACGAGCAGTACTTC. This codes for CASSYSTSGIYEQYF.